This entry lists 8 T cell receptor beta chains sequenced from one sample in a study of quantifying T cell responses using KT2 cells. Study context: TCR alpha and beta constant-region primers primed reverse transcription of RNA.

An oligo carrying a UMI was ligated to the cDNA 3' end. First-round PCR used roughly 4 cycles and beta primers RC1.1 and RC1.2 covering TRBC1 and TRBC2. TCRdb reprocessed the UMI-ligation and nested PCR reads with MiXCR, giving one entry per CDR3 protein. The table includes approximately 46,000 distinct CDR3 sequences, around a tenth detected once. What was sequenced was PBMCs spiked with cells of the T cell clone KT2. These receptor sequences come from a human donor.

This clonotype has at least ten counts. The rearrangement uses TRBV20-1 and TRBJ2-3, with TRBD2 matching over 9 bases. Unmatched junction bases numbered 13, after V lost 0 bases and J lost 3 bases. This CDR3 has 18 residues. Germline values: CDR1 DFQATT, CDR2 SNEGSKA (reference sequence). This chain's CDR3 is CSARDRREGPRLTDTQYF. CDR3 DNA sequence: TGCAGTGCTAGAGATCGGCGGGAGGGCCCGCGGCTGACAGATACGCAGTATTTT.

This clonotype has a handful of counts. This rearrangement joins TRBV6-5 to TRBJ1-1; D remains unclear. This CDR3 contains 15 residues. Germline V gene sequence: CDR1 MNHEY, CDR2 SVGAGI. Deletions cut 0 bases from V and 3 bases from J, with 11 bases between. DNA of the CDR3: TGTGCCAGCAGTTACTCCTCTCCAGTCGACACTGAAGCTTTCTTT. Residues: CASSYSSPVDTEAFF.

This clonotype showed up just a few times. This chain connects TRBV20-1 to TRBJ2-5; 7 nucleotides match TRBD2. Germline lookup yields CDR1 DFQATT and CDR2 SNEGSKA (reference sequence). The CDR3 is 15 amino acids. With V trimmed by 6 bases and J by 3 bases, 13 bases remained unmatched. CDR3 amino acids: CSAGDPGGWEETQYF. DNA of the CDR3: TGCAGTGCCGGCGACCCGGGAGGCTGGGAAGAGACCCAGTACTTC.

The V and J genes are TRBV20-1 and TRBJ2-7; 9 positions agree with TRBD1. The germline V gene encodes CDR1 DFQATT and CDR2 SNEGSKA (reference sequence). This CDR3 region has 13 residues. Losses at the gene ends were 5 bases for V and 1 base for J; bases not matched to a gene: 3. The CDR3 DNA reads TGCAGTGCTCACAGGGGGCAATCCTACGAGCAGTACTTC. Its protein product is CSAHRGQSYEQYF.

V and J are TRBV2 and TRBJ1-1; TRBD1 aligns across 7 bases. Germline CDR1 SNHLY, CDR2 FYNNEI. The ends lost 6 bases at V and 4 bases at J; junction bases unmatched: 5. CDR3 length equals 13 residues. CDR3 sequence: CASRGNRGTEAFF. In DNA form, the CDR3 reads TGTGCCAGCAGGGGAAACAGGGGCACTGAAGCTTTCTTT.

V and J are TRBV20-1 and TRBJ2-3, with 11 bases identical to TRBD2. CDR1 and CDR2 from the germline V gene are DFQATT and SNEGSKA (reference sequence). The CDR3 is 15 amino acids. After removal of 3 bases from V and 4 bases from J, the junction contained 6 bases not matched to a gene. This CDR3 reads CSASALAGGPDTQYF. CDR3 nucleotides: TGCAGTGCTAGCGCGCTAGCGGGAGGCCCAGATACGCAGTATTTT.

This clonotype was counted only a few times. Here the CDR3 reads CASSFSVQETQYF. DNA of the CDR3: TGCGCCAGCAGCTTTAGCGTCCAAGAGACCCAGTACTTC. The chain joins TRBV5-1 to TRBJ2-5, with a possible D match to TRBD2 (5 bases). Trimming stripped 2 bases from V and 1 base from J, with 6 bases between. The CDR3 has 13 amino acids. The germline V gene has CDR1 SGHRS and CDR2 YFSETQ.

The rearrangement joins TRBV20-1 to TRBJ2-3, with 15 bases matching TRBD2. The ends lost 6 bases at V and 3 bases at J; junction bases unmatched: 10. This CDR3 region has 17 residues. Germline V lookup: CDR1 DFQATT, CDR2 SNEGSKA (reference sequence). CDR3 residues: CSAYRTSGGAGTDTQYF. Written as DNA, the CDR3 is TGCAGTGCCTACAGGACTAGCGGGGGGGCCGGGACAGATACGCAGTATTTT.